This entry lists 22 T cell receptor beta chains sequenced from one sample in a study of blood T cell repertoires in COVID-19. Only in-frame clones appear in the TCRdb table, and some are missing; sequencing was by immunoSEQ multiplex PCR. The sample lists 150,000 to 200,000 clones, roughly nine tenths occurring once. The sequenced sample was peripheral blood. Source of these receptors: an older woman with COVID-19, enrolled during active disease.

This chain links TRBV19 with TRBJ1-5, with D possibly being TRBD1 (6 bases). The CDR3 is 15 residues long. Germline CDR1 LNHDA, CDR2 SQIVND (reference sequence). Trimming pared 1 base from V and 3 bases from J, leaving 10 bases between. CDR3 nucleotides: TGTGCCAGTAGTATAGCAGCAGGGGACAATCAGCCCCAGCATTTT. Translating it yields CASSIAAGDNQPQHF.

This sequence joins TRBV7-3 and TRBJ2-7, with 13 bases aligning to TRBD2. The J segment lost 4 bases and the V segment lost 0 bases, leaving 0 bases of the junction unmatched. The germline CDR1 and CDR2 sequences are SGHTA and FQGTGA. This CDR3 has 15 residues. DNA of the CDR3: TGTGCCAGCAGCTTAACGGGACTAGCGGGGTACGAGCAGTACTTC. Encoded protein: CASSLTGLAGYEQYF.

The chain couples TRBV5-5 to TRBJ1-5, with D tentatively TRBD1 (5 bases). The germline gives CDR1 SGHKS, CDR2 YYEKEE (reference sequence). Trimming pared 5 bases from V and 0 bases from J, leaving 9 bases between. There are 14 residues in the CDR3. The CDR3 loop reads CASRSTVSNQPQHF. CDR3 nucleotides: TGTGCCAGCAGATCGACAGTTAGCAATCAGCCCCAGCATTTT.

The CDR3 DNA sequence: TGTGCCAGCAGCGATAGGACAGGGAGTTCACCCCTCCACTTT. Protein product: CASSDRTGSSPLHF. This chain links TRBV7-2 with TRBJ1-6; 8 nucleotides align to TRBD1. From germline, CDR1 is SGHTA and CDR2 FQGNSA. This CDR3 region has 14 residues. V lost 5 bases to trimming and J lost 9 bases; unmatched junction nucleotides: 6.

The CDR3 spells CASSDGTGGYEQYF. The CDR3 nucleotides are TGTGCCAGCAGTGACGGGACAGGGGGGTACGAGCAGTACTTC. This sequence joins TRBV27 and TRBJ2-7; 11 bases are shared with TRBD1. V shed 5 bases, J shed 4 bases, and the junction held 4 bases outside the gene matches. The germline V gene has CDR1 MNHEY and CDR2 SMNVEV (reference sequence). The CDR3 is 14 amino acids.

V is TRBV10-3 and J is TRBJ2-4; TRBD1 might be the D (5 bases). The length of the CDR3 is 12 residues. The V end lost 10 bases, the J end lost 8 bases, and 15 bases lay between the germline ends. Germline V gives CDR1 ENHRY, CDR2 SYGVKD. The CDR3 loop is CATSREEDIQYF. In DNA, the CDR3 is TGTGCCACATCCAGGGAAGAGGACATTCAGTACTTC.

The chain links TRBV11-2 to TRBJ1-2; perhaps TRBD1 as D (6 bases). CDR3 size: 14 residues. Germline-derived CDR1 and CDR2 are SGHAT and FQNNGV. Trimming shortened V by 2 bases and J by 4 bases, and 11 bases separated the two germline ends. In DNA form, the CDR3 reads TGTGCCAGCAGCTTATATCGAGGGGGCTATGGCTACACCTTC. This codes for CASSLYRGGYGYTF.

The CDR3 is CASSVSWTSYEQYF. The CDR3 region has the DNA TGTGCCAGCAGTGTTTCTTGGACATCCTACGAGCAGTACTTC. This chain links TRBV27 with TRBJ2-7, with D perhaps TRBD1 (5 bases). The CDR3 loop spans 14 amino acids. The germline V gene encodes CDR1 MNHEY and CDR2 SMNVEV (reference sequence). Trimming took off 5 bases at V and 1 base at J, with 12 bases between the two ends.

In DNA, the CDR3 is TGTGCCAGTAGTGTCGCCAGGGCCCAGCCCCAGCATTTT. This encodes CASSVARAQPQHF. The rearrangement joins TRBV19 to TRBJ1-5; tentatively, D is TRBD1 (5 bases). This CDR3 has 13 residues. CDR1 is LNHDA and CDR2 is SQIVND in the germline V gene (reference sequence). V dropped 5 bases and J dropped 7 bases, with 12 bases sitting between them. Filled out from reference TRBV19 and TRBJ1-5, the complete variable domain reads DGGITQSPKYLFRKEGQNVTLSCEQNLNHDAMYWYRQDPGQGLRLIYYSQIVNDFQKGDIAEGYSVSREKKESFPLTVTSAQKNPTAFYLCASSVARAQPQHFGDGTRLSIL.

V is TRBV27 and J is TRBJ2-1; TRBD2 matches 11 bases. The V segment lost 6 bases and the J segment 7 bases; nucleotides outside the gene matches: 8. This CDR3 region has 15 residues. Germline V gene data show CDR1 as MNHEY and CDR2 as SMNVEV (reference sequence). CDR3 bases: TGTGCCAGCAGAGTAGATCGACTAGCGGGGAATGAGCAGTTCTTC. This translates into CASRVDRLAGNEQFF.

In DNA, the CDR3 is TGTGCCAGCAGCTTAGGGACTAGCGGTTACAATGAGCAGTTCTTC. It yields the protein CASSLGTSGYNEQFF. The rearrangement links TRBV11-2 to TRBJ2-1; TRBD2 agrees at 10 bases. The CDR3 contains 15 residues. Germline assignment: CDR1 SGHAT and CDR2 FQNNGV. V lost 1 base to trimming and J lost 4 bases; unmatched junction nucleotides: 1.

The CDR3 coding sequence is TGCGCCAGCAGCCCTAGGACTAGCGGAAGCACAGATACGCAGTATTTT. It encodes CASSPRTSGSTDTQYF. The chain uses TRBV4-1 and TRBJ2-3; 10 bases map to TRBD2. The trim removed 4 bases at V and 0 bases at J, leaving 4 bases unmatched. CDR1 MGHRA and CDR2 YSYEKL come from the germline V gene. The CDR3 is made up of 16 amino acids.

This chain connects TRBV6-2 or TRBV6-3 to TRBJ2-1; D perhaps matches TRBD1 (5 bases). The length of the CDR3 is 13 residues. The germline V gene encodes CDR1 MNHEY and CDR2 SVGEGT. V was trimmed by 3 bases and J by 7 bases, leaving 10 bases between them. CDR3 DNA sequence: TGTGCCAGCAGTTATGCAGGGCGGAATGAGCAGTTCTTC. Its protein is CASSYAGRNEQFF.

The genes are TRBV11-2 and TRBJ1-5, with D unclear. V was cut by 4 bases and J by 4 bases, with 8 bases left in between. The germline V gene encodes CDR1 SGHAT and CDR2 FQNNGV. The CDR3 runs to 13 residues. CDR3 nucleotides: TGTGCCAGCAGCTCTCAGGTTAATCAGCCCCAGCATTTT. Translating it yields CASSSQVNQPQHF.

This chain connects TRBV25-1 to TRBJ2-1, with TRBD2 as a possible D gene (5 bases). Germline assignment: CDR1 MGHDK and CDR2 SYGVNS. V was shortened by 1 base and J by 6 bases, with 7 bases between the two germline ends. This CDR3 comprises 13 residues. The CDR3 region is CASSEFSGNEQFF. CDR3 DNA: TGTGCCAGCAGTGAATTCAGCGGCAATGAGCAGTTCTTC.

The V and J genes are TRBV27 and TRBJ1-4; no reliable D call. Per germline, CDR1 MNHEY and CDR2 SMNVEV (reference sequence). This CDR3 spans 14 amino acids. V dropped 0 bases and J dropped 8 bases, with 10 bases sitting between them. The CDR3 region has the DNA TGTGCCAGCAGTTTATCGAGAGGGAGAGAAAAACTGTTTTTT. Translation: CASSLSRGREKLFF.

V is TRBV15 and J is TRBJ1-3; D remains ambiguous. CDR1 LNHNV and CDR2 YYDKDF come from the germline V gene (reference sequence). This CDR3 is 14 amino acids long. Trimming stripped 4 bases from V and 0 bases from J, with 7 bases between. CDR3 coding DNA: TGTGCCACCAGCATCACGAGCTCTGGAAACACCATATATTTT. It codes for CATSITSSGNTIYF.

This sequence joins TRBV6-5 and TRBJ1-2, with a weak D call TRBD1 (6 bases). The CDR3 contains 14 residues. V was pared by 5 bases and J by 7 bases, with 17 bases between. Germline V lookup: CDR1 MNHEY, CDR2 SVGAGI. CDR3 DNA: TGTGCCAGCAGTAGGACAGAGGGTGGGTTTGGCTACACCTTC. This sequence encodes CASSRTEGGFGYTF.

The chain carries TRBV5-1 and TRBJ2-1, with 10 bases that match TRBD2. CDR3 length equals 16 residues. V lost 0 bases, J lost 4 bases, and 4 bases stayed unmatched. Germline V lookup: CDR1 SGHRS, CDR2 YFSETQ. The CDR3 nucleotides are TGCGCCAGCAGCTTGGCCTCAGCGGGAGGGTACAATGAGCAGTTCTTC. Translated, it gives CASSLASAGGYNEQFF.

The chain recombines TRBV4-3 with TRBJ2-7, with D hard to call. V lost 1 base and J lost 5, with 12 bases in between. CDR3 length: 14 amino acids. Germline CDR1 and CDR2: LGHNA and YSLEER. For the CDR3, the DNA is TGCGCCAGCAGCCAAGTTGTCGGTACCCACGAGCAGTACTTC. Its protein is CASSQVVGTHEQYF.

A single count supports this clone. The chain couples TRBV10-2 to TRBJ2-2; the match to TRBD1 covers 7 bases. The ends lost 0 bases at V and 2 bases at J; junction bases unmatched: 6. The V gene's germline CDR1 is WSHSY and CDR2 SAAADI. The CDR3 is made up of 17 amino acids. This CDR3 reads CASSESPGTVNTGELFF. In DNA, the CDR3 is TGCGCCAGCAGTGAGTCGCCGGGGACAGTCAACACCGGGGAGCTGTTTTTT.

CDR3 DNA: TGCGCCAGCAGCGCGGCCCCGGGGGGAGGGTATCAGCCCCAGCATTTT. It codes for CASSAAPGGGYQPQHF. The V gene is TRBV5-1, the J gene TRBJ1-5, with D possibly TRBD1 on 5 matching bases. CDR3 length: 16 amino acids. V lost 4 bases, J lost 5 bases, and 19 bases lay in between. Germline V gene data show CDR1 as SGHRS and CDR2 as YFSETQ. Full variable domain (remainder filled in from reference TRBV5-1 and TRBJ1-5): KAGVTQTPRYLIKTRGQQVTLSCSPISGHRSVSWYQQTPGQGLQFLFEYFSETQRNKGNFPGRFSGRQFSNSRSEMNVSTLELGDSALYLCASSAAPGGGYQPQHFGDGTRLSIL.